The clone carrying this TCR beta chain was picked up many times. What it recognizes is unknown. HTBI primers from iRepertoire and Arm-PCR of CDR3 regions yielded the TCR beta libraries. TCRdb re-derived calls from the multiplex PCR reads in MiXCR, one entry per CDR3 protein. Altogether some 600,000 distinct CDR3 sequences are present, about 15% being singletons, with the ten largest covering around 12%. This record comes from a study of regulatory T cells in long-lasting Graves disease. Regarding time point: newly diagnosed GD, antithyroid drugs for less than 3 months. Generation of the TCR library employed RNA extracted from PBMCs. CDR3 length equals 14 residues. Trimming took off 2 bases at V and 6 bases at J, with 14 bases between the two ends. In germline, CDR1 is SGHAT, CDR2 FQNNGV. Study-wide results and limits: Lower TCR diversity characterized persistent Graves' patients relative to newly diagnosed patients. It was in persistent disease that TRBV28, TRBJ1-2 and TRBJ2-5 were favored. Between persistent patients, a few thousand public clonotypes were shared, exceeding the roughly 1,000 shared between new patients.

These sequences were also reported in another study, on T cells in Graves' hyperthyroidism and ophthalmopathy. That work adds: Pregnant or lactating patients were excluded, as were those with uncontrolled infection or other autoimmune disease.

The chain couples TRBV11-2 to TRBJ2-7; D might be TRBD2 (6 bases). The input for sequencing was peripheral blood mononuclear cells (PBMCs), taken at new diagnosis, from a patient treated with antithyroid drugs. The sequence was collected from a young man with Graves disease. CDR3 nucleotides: TGTGCCAGCAGCTTAAATCCCGGGACTTCCGAGCAGTACTTC. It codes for CASSLNPGTSEQYF.